This T cell receptor beta chain appears in the sequencing data of a study of technical replicates of blood from a few donors. Germline loops: CDR1 MDHEN, CDR2 SYDVKM. V gave up 6 bases and J gave up 5 bases; unmatched junction bases: 0. The CDR3 spans 12 residues. The data were produced by immunoSEQ multiplex PCR, yet TCRdb's version contains in-frame clones alone and is incomplete. The repertoire consists of 65,000 to 85,000 clones, with 90% to 95% occurring once and the leading ten covering over 0.25%. This clone was recorded once. This chain uses TRBV28 with TRBJ1-5, with 8 bases aligning to TRBD1. The sequenced material came from T cells isolated from PBMCs. The receptor was isolated from a human donor in good health. As DNA, the CDR3 is TGTGCCAGCAGGACAGGGGATCAGCCCCAGCATTTT. Translating it yields CASRTGDQPQHF.